The rows below give T cell receptor beta chains drawn from one sample of a study of cytomegalovirus exposure and HLA in healthy donors. Clones were sequenced by immunoSEQ multiplex PCR, and TCRdb holds only the in-frame ones, with some missing. The sample records about 190,000 clones, roughly 80% being singletons. The sample was PBMCs. Receptors were obtained from a man in his forties in good health and CMV-seropositive. CDR3s include the opening cysteine and the closing phenylalanine or tryptophan. The D gene is left open where the match is weak. Only part of the rows carry a size: once, few, many, or a class if the clone is expanded.

D,J,size,V,CDR3,DNA
TRBD2,TRBJ2-7,.,TRBV5-6,CASASGLAKNEQYF,TGTGCCAGCGCCTCCGGACTAGCGAAAAACGAGCAGTACTTC
TRBD1,TRBJ2-5,few,TRBV2,CARQGEQYF,TGTGCCAGACAGGGGGAGCAGTACTTC
TRBD1,TRBJ1-4,.,TRBV11-3,CASSSPTGGNEKLFF,TGTGCCAGCAGCTCCCCGACAGGGGGTAATGAAAAACTGTTTTTT
TRBD2,TRBJ2-5,.,TRBV5-8,CASSLRTSGGAWETQYF,TGTGCCAGCAGCTTGAGGACGAGCGGGGGGGCCTGGGAGACCCAGTACTTC
TRBD1,TRBJ2-5,.,TRBV7-9,CASSSTGGRRETQYF,TGTGCCAGCAGCTCAACAGGGGGTCGTAGGGAGACCCAGTACTTC
TRBD1,TRBJ2-7,.,TRBV18,CASSPWDSSYEQYF,TGTGCCAGCTCACCTTGGGACAGCTCCTACGAGCAGTACTTC
.,TRBJ2-3,.,TRBV4-2,CASSQEGRSSDTQYF,TGTGCCAGCAGCCAAGAAGGGAGGAGTTCAGATACGCAGTATTTT
.,TRBJ2-7,.,TRBV5-1,CASSLADRPVPYEQYF,TGCGCCAGCAGCCTTGCCGACAGGCCCGTACCCTACGAGCAGTACTTC
.,TRBJ1-1,few,TRBV6-1,CATQWGGVNTEAFF,TGTGCCACCCAGTGGGGAGGGGTGAACACTGAAGCTTTCTTT
TRBD1,TRBJ1-4,.,TRBV19,CASNPTGLNEKLFF,TGTGCCAGTAACCCGACAGGGTTAAATGAAAAACTGTTTTTT
.,TRBJ1-1,.,TRBV5-1,CASSKGHQGNTEAFF,TGCGCCAGCAGCAAAGGACACCAGGGGAACACTGAAGCTTTCTTT
TRBD2,TRBJ2-3,.,TRBV5-1,CASSLAGRGITDTQYF,TGCGCCAGCAGCTTGGCCGGGAGGGGGATAACAGATACGCAGTATTTT
.,TRBJ1-5,.,TRBV28,CASSLLDKGPPQHF,TGTGCCAGCAGTTTGTTGGACAAAGGTCCGCCCCAGCATTTT
.,TRBJ1-1,.,TRBV27,CASSLEAAAEAFF,TGTGCCAGCAGTTTAGAGGCCGCCGCTGAAGCTTTCTTT
.,TRBJ1-1,.,TRBV6-4,CASSHLAGGATEAFF,TGTGCCAGCAGTCACCTCGCTGGGGGGGCTACTGAAGCTTTCTTT
.,TRBJ1-3,.,TRBV9,CASSETGAGNTIYF,TGTGCCAGCAGCGAGACCGGAGCTGGAAACACCATATATTTT
.,TRBJ2-3,.,TRBV6-1,CASGLTSFDTQYF,TGTGCCAGCGGATTGACTAGTTTCGATACGCAGTATTTT
.,TRBJ2-5,.,TRBV27,CASSPRGWRETQYF,TGTGCCAGCAGCCCACGGGGGTGGCGAGAGACCCAGTACTTC
.,TRBJ2-7,few,TRBV4-3,CASSQGRAAYEQYF,TGCGCCAGCAGCCAAGGGAGGGCCGCCTACGAGCAGTACTTC
TRBD2,TRBJ2-3,few,TRBV9,CASSVGAGGGDTQYF,TGTGCCAGCAGCGTAGGCGCGGGGGGCGGGGATACGCAGTATTTT